Presented here are 6 T cell receptor beta chains from one specimen sequenced in a study of cytomegalovirus exposure and HLA in healthy donors. Only in-frame clones appear in the TCRdb table, and some are missing; sequencing was by immunoSEQ multiplex PCR. Of hundreds of thousands of clones listed, 70% to 90% are singletons. Sequencing input: PBMCs. These receptors came from a woman under 30 in good health and CMV-seronegative.

The chain recombines TRBV18 with TRBJ2-7; TRBD1 matches at 7 bases. Losses at the gene ends were 4 bases for V and 0 bases for J; bases not matched to a gene: 15. The CDR3 is 18 amino acids. Germline V CDR1 and CDR2: KGHSH, LQKENI. CDR3 loop: CASSRSTRDSLSSYEQYF. DNA of the CDR3: TGTGCCAGCTCACGGAGCACCCGGGACAGCCTAAGCTCCTACGAGCAGTACTTC.

The genes are TRBV10-1 and TRBJ2-7; weak D call: TRBD1 (6 bases). CDR1 and CDR2 (germline): WNHNN, SYGVQD (reference sequence). CDR3 size: 13 residues. Trimming pared 1 base from V and 5 bases from J, leaving 9 bases between. In DNA form, the CDR3 reads TGCGCCAGCAGTGAGTTGGCAGGGGACGAGCAGTACTTC. Its translation: CASSELAGDEQYF.

V usage is TRBV5-1 and J usage is TRBJ1-2; 8 bases agree with TRBD1. Germline lookup yields CDR1 SGHRS and CDR2 YFSETQ. The ends lost 4 bases at V and 4 bases at J; junction bases unmatched: 9. This CDR3 has 15 residues. CDR3 protein: CASSPVGQGGYGYTF. The CDR3 region has the DNA TGCGCCAGCAGCCCCGTCGGACAGGGCGGCTATGGCTACACCTTC.

This chain uses TRBV6-1 with TRBJ2-5, with 10 bases fitting TRBD2. Germline CDR1 reads MNHNS; CDR2 reads SASEGT. The CDR3 loop spans 18 amino acids. Trimming at V came to 2 bases and at J to 5 bases, leaving 14 bases not matched to a gene. CDR3 loop: CASSEFPGASGSRETQYF. The CDR3 DNA is TGTGCCAGCAGTGAATTCCCGGGGGCTAGCGGGAGTAGGGAGACCCAGTACTTC.

Ten or more counts support this clone. The rearrangement joins TRBV15 to TRBJ1-5, with D unclear. With 0 bases removed from V and 5 bases from J, the gap between germline ends came to 11 bases. Germline CDR1 reads LNHNV; CDR2 reads YYDKDF (reference sequence). This CDR3 region has 15 residues. Here the CDR3 DNA reads TGTGCCACCAGCAGAGATTGGAGGAGCGATCAGCCCCAGCATTTT. This sequence encodes CATSRDWRSDQPQHF.

The CDR3 coding sequence is TGTGCCAGCAGCCACCGGGACGGCTCAAGGGCGAACACTGAAGCTTTCTTT. This encodes CASSHRDGSRANTEAFF. V usage is TRBV14 and J usage is TRBJ1-1; possibly TRBD1 for D (5 bases). The CDR3 is 17 residues long. The germline V gene has CDR1 SGHDN and CDR2 FVKESK. Deletions cut 3 bases from V and 1 base from J, with 18 bases between.